Each of the 32 T cell receptor beta chains below was sequenced from the same sample in a study of early T cells in non-severe SARS-CoV-2 infection. One entry per CDR3 protein results from TCRdb running MiXCR on the 5' RACE reads. The sample comprises tens of thousands of distinct CDR3 sequences, 15% of which are singletons, and around 6% rests with the top ten. Input material: whole blood. These receptors were taken from an adult who was a healthcare worker with PCR-confirmed SARS-CoV-2 infection or an uninfected control (not recorded which).

This chain links TRBV29-1 with TRBJ2-3, with TRBD1 matching over 9 bases. With V trimmed by 2 bases and J by 5 bases, 11 bases remained unmatched. Germline values: CDR1 SQVTM, CDR2 ANQGSEA. CDR3 length: 16 amino acids. The CDR3 coding sequence is TGCAGCGTTGAATTTCGGAGGACAGGGGTAGGAGATACGCAGTATTTT. Its translation is CSVEFRRTGVGDTQYF.

The V and J genes are TRBV12-3 or TRBV12-4 and TRBJ2-1, with 7 bases identical to TRBD2. CDR3 length: 14 amino acids. Trimming at V came to 5 bases and at J to 6 bases, leaving 7 bases not matched to a gene. The CDR3 loop reads CASSRGEGVNEQFF. The CDR3 DNA sequence: TGTGCCAGCAGTCGGGGGGAGGGCGTCAATGAGCAGTTCTTC.

This clonotype has more than one count but fewer than ten. V and J are TRBV9 and TRBJ2-7; D is possibly TRBD1 or TRBD2 (6 bases each). CDR1 is SGDLS and CDR2 is YYNGEE in the germline V gene. Trimming removed 2 bases at V and 2 bases at J, with 11 bases between. The CDR3 contains 14 residues. The DNA for the CDR3 is TGTGCCAGCAGCGTTAGGGGGGACACCTACGAGCAGTACTTC. This gives the protein CASSVRGDTYEQYF.

This chain links TRBV28 with TRBJ2-7; 7 bases line up with TRBD1. The CDR3 contains 13 residues. Germline V lookup: CDR1 MDHEN, CDR2 SYDVKM. Trimming at V came to 7 bases and at J to 12 bases, leaving 15 bases not matched to a gene. The CDR3, as DNA: TGTGCCAGCACCCCCCTCCGACAGGGCTACTGGTACTTC. Encoded protein: CASTPLRQGYWYF.

This clonotype was counted only a few times. The V and J genes are TRBV10-2 and TRBJ2-7; D perhaps matches TRBD2 (6 bases). Trimming pared 6 bases from V and 5 bases from J, leaving 8 bases between. CDR3 length: 11 residues. Germline CDR1 is WSHSY and CDR2 is SAAADI. Here the CDR3 DNA reads TGCGCCAGCAGGGAGGGCCACGAGCAGTACTTC. Translating gives CASREGHEQYF.

The rearrangement links TRBV7-9 to TRBJ2-2; possible D gene TRBD2, 6 bases. The CDR3 loop spans 14 amino acids. V lost 6 bases to trimming and J lost 6 bases, with 14 bases between them. Germline V CDR1 and CDR2: SEHNR, FQNEAQ (reference sequence). DNA for the CDR3: TGTGCCAGCAGACCGGGAGTTTCGTCCGGGGAGCTGTTTTTT. Translating gives CASRPGVSSGELFF.

The genes are TRBV12-3 or TRBV12-4 and TRBJ2-2; the match to TRBD2 covers 9 bases. The length of the CDR3 is 17 residues. Trimming removed 2 bases from V and 6 bases from J; junction bases left unmatched: 10. In DNA form, the CDR3 reads TGTGCCAGCAGTTTAACCGGCGGGAGGGCCCTTGCCGGGGAGCTGTTTTTT. Translating it yields CASSLTGGRALAGELFF.

The V gene is TRBV20-1, the J gene TRBJ2-7, with TRBD1 matching over 12 bases. Germline CDR1 reads DFQATT; CDR2 reads SNEGSKA (reference sequence). V lost 5 bases to trimming and J lost 5 bases; unmatched junction nucleotides: 7. CDR3 size: 14 residues. The CDR3 DNA sequence: TGCAGTGCTCTCGAAGGGACAGGGGGCGACGAGCAGTACTTC. It is translated as CSALEGTGGDEQYF.

V usage is TRBV29-1 and J usage is TRBJ1-2; perhaps TRBD1 as D (5 bases). This CDR3 has 12 amino acids. The germline V and J ends were trimmed by 6 bases and 0 bases, with 8 bases remaining between them. Per the germline V gene, CDR1 is SQVTM and CDR2 is ANQGSEA. The CDR3: CSVSTANYGYTF. The CDR3 nucleotides read TGCAGCGTGTCGACAGCTAACTATGGCTACACCTTC. Drawing the rest from reference TRBV29-1 and TRBJ1-2, the complete variable domain is SAVISQKPSRDICQRGTSLTIQCQVDSQVTMMFWYRQQPGQSLTLIATANQGSEATYESGFVIDKFPISRPNLTFSTLTVSNMSPEDSSIYLCSVSTANYGYTFGSGTRLTVV.

This clonotype was observed at least ten times. The chain joins TRBV28 to TRBJ2-5, with TRBD2 matching 8 bases. Germline CDR1 and CDR2: MDHEN and SYDVKM. The V and J ends lost 1 base and 5 bases, in that order; junction bases with no gene match: 3. CDR3 size: 14 residues. CDR3 coding DNA: TGTGCCAGCAGTTTATTTGCGGGAGGCGAGACCCAGTACTTC. It translates to CASSLFAGGETQYF.

V gene TRBV3-1 combines with J gene TRBJ2-7, with 11 positions matching TRBD2. The germline V gene has CDR1 LGHDT and CDR2 YNNKEL (reference sequence). The CDR3 length is 14 residues. V lost 8 bases to trimming and J lost 4 bases; unmatched junction nucleotides: 7. The chain's CDR3 is CASVSSGRYYEQYF. The CDR3 DNA reads as TGTGCCAGCGTGTCTAGCGGGAGGTATTACGAGCAGTACTTC.

The chain combines TRBV28 with TRBJ2-3; a weak D match, TRBD2 (6 bases). CDR1 is MDHEN and CDR2 is SYDVKM in the germline V gene. V was trimmed by 7 bases and J by 4 bases, leaving 18 bases between them. The CDR3 consists of 15 residues. As DNA, the CDR3 is TGTGCCAGCAACGATGGCGGGGACCCAGCAGATACGCAGTATTTT. Residues: CASNDGGDPADTQYF. Filled out from reference TRBV28 and TRBJ2-3, the complete variable domain reads DVKVTQSSRYLVKRTGEKVFLECVQDMDHENMFWYRQDPGLGLRLIYFSYDVKMKEKGDIPEGYSVSREKKERFSLILESASTNQTSMYLCASNDGGDPADTQYFGPGTRLTVL.

This clonotype was seen more than once but under ten times. V usage is TRBV29-1 and J usage is TRBJ2-7, with TRBD1 matching 7 bases. The V and J ends lost 7 bases and 3 bases, in that order; junction bases with no gene match: 6. CDR3 size: 12 residues. Germline V CDR1 and CDR2: SQVTM, ANQGSEA. CDR3 nucleotides: TGCAGCGCCAGGGACAGCTTCTACGAGCAGTACTTC. Protein sequence: CSARDSFYEQYF.

This clonotype has a handful of counts. In DNA, the CDR3 is TGCGCCAGCAGCGCCGCCCGGGGCGCTTCACCCCTCCACTTT. Its translation is CASSAARGASPLHF. This chain connects TRBV4-3 to TRBJ1-6, with D maybe TRBD1 (5 bases). V lost 5 bases and J 9 bases, leaving 14 bases between the germline ends. CDR3 length: 14 amino acids. Germline-derived CDR1 and CDR2 are LGHNA and YSLEER.

This clonotype was picked up many times. This rearrangement joins TRBV11-2 to TRBJ1-2, with 7 bases lining up with TRBD1. Per the germline V gene, CDR1 is SGHAT and CDR2 is FQNNGV. The CDR3 consists of 16 residues. The V and J ends lost 5 bases and 5 bases, in that order; junction bases with no gene match: 14. The DNA of the CDR3 is TGTGCCAGCAGCACCATCAGGCAGGACAGGCGATATGGCTACACCTTC. Its translation is CASSTIRQDRRYGYTF.

This rearrangement joins TRBV18 to TRBJ2-7; D is unclear. The CDR3 extends over 20 amino acids. CDR1 and CDR2 (germline): KGHSH, LQKENI. V was clipped by 3 bases and J by 3 bases, with 30 bases between them. The CDR3 DNA reads as TGTGCCAGCTCACCCTTACCGAGCTTTGGCCCTTCAAAGAACCTCTACGAGCAGTACTTC. Protein product: CASSPLPSFGPSKNLYEQYF. The full variable domain, rest sourced from reference TRBV18 and TRBJ2-7, is NAGVMQNPRHLVRRRGQEARLRCSPMKGHSHVYWYRQLPEEGLKFMVYLQKENIIDESGMPKERFSAEFPKEGPSILRIQQVVRGDSAAYFCASSPLPSFGPSKNLYEQYFGPGTRLTVT.

This chain connects TRBV9 to TRBJ1-1, with unresolved D. The CDR3 spans 14 residues. Looked up from germline, CDR1 is SGDLS and CDR2 is YYNGEE. V gave up 0 bases and J gave up 0 bases, with 6 bases separating them. CDR3 nucleotides: TGTGCCAGCAGCGTAGGAGCTTTGAACACTGAAGCTTTCTTT. This encodes CASSVGALNTEAFF.

The chain combines TRBV28 with TRBJ2-5, with TRBD2 matching 7 bases. V lost 7 bases to trimming and J lost 7 bases; unmatched junction nucleotides: 18. The CDR3 length is 16 residues. The germline CDR1 and CDR2 sequences are MDHEN and SYDVKM. CDR3 in amino acids: CASTGGTGVEDGTQYF. CDR3 DNA: TGTGCCAGCACCGGGGGGACGGGAGTTGAGGACGGGACCCAGTACTTC.

This clonotype has just a few counts. The chain carries TRBV5-1 and TRBJ2-2, with 8 positions matching TRBD1. V lost 3 bases, J lost 6 bases, and 4 bases stayed unmatched. CDR3 length equals 14 residues. Looked up from germline, CDR1 is SGHRS and CDR2 is YFSETQ. The CDR3 loop is CASSSGGDPGELFF. The CDR3 DNA reads TGCGCCAGCAGCTCAGGGGGCGATCCCGGGGAGCTGTTTTTT.

The chain employs TRBV18 and TRBJ1-6; maybe TRBD1 (5 bases). V was pared by 3 bases and J by 8 bases, with 17 bases between. The CDR3 sequence is 16 residues long. The V gene's germline CDR1 is KGHSH and CDR2 LQKENI. DNA of the CDR3: TGTGCCAGCTCACCCTTTACGAGAGGGGCGGATTCACCCCTCCACTTT. This sequence encodes CASSPFTRGADSPLHF.

The sample holds a few counts of this clonotype. The rearrangement joins TRBV28 to TRBJ1-6; no firm D call. The CDR3 totals 14 residues. Germline assignment: CDR1 MDHEN and CDR2 SYDVKM. The V end lost 5 bases, the J end lost 8 bases, and 13 bases lay between the germline ends. CDR3 nucleotide sequence: TGTGCCAGCAGTCCCGTCCTGGGAGATTCACCCCTCCACTTT. Its translation: CASSPVLGDSPLHF.

This clonotype was seen a few times. The chain is built from TRBV6-2 or TRBV6-3 and TRBJ2-3; TRBD1 matches at 8 bases. The CDR3 has 14 amino acids. CDR1 MNHEY and CDR2 SVGEGT come from the germline V gene. The J segment lost 3 bases and the V segment lost 6 bases, leaving 5 bases of the junction unmatched. DNA of the CDR3: TGTGCCAGCAGCGAAGACAGGGGAACAGATACGCAGTATTTT. Protein product: CASSEDRGTDTQYF.

This clonotype was counted a few times. The J gene is TRBJ2-1, the V gene TRBV5-8; 12 bases are a match to TRBD2. J lost 4 bases, V lost 4 bases, and 12 bases had no gene match. CDR1 is SGHTS, CDR2 YDEGEE, per germline. This CDR3 comprises 18 residues. The CDR3 is CASSLGQGGLAGYNEQFF. CDR3 nucleotides: TGTGCCAGCAGCCTAGGACAGGGTGGACTAGCGGGATACAATGAGCAGTTCTTC.

The CDR3 nucleotides read TGTGCCAGCAGCTTTTCTGCAACGAACACTGAAGCTTTCTTT. Translating it yields CASSFSATNTEAFF. The rearrangement joins TRBV5-5 to TRBJ1-1; no definite D call. This CDR3 is 14 amino acids long. Per the germline V gene, CDR1 is SGHKS and CDR2 is YYEKEE (reference sequence). V was pared by 2 bases and J by 1 base, with 9 bases between.

This clonotype was recorded a few times. The chain couples TRBV29-1 to TRBJ1-2; D remains ambiguous. The CDR3 is made up of 12 amino acids. With 4 bases removed from V and 1 base from J, the gap between germline ends came to 7 bases. In germline, CDR1 is SQVTM, CDR2 ANQGSEA. The CDR3 sequence is CSVVVFNYGYTF. In DNA form, the CDR3 reads TGCAGCGTTGTTGTCTTTAACTATGGCTACACCTTC. The whole variable domain, remainder taken from reference TRBV29-1 and TRBJ1-2, is SAVISQKPSRDICQRGTSLTIQCQVDSQVTMMFWYRQQPGQSLTLIATANQGSEATYESGFVIDKFPISRPNLTFSTLTVSNMSPEDSSIYLCSVVVFNYGYTFGSGTRLTVV.

This chain uses TRBV20-1 with TRBJ2-1, with 9 bases fitting TRBD2. This CDR3 has 14 residues. Unmatched junction bases numbered 9, after V lost 6 bases and J lost 6 bases. Germline assignment: CDR1 DFQATT and CDR2 SNEGSKA (reference sequence). CDR3 sequence reads: CSAPGLAAGNEQFF. As DNA, the CDR3 is TGCAGTGCCCCGGGACTAGCTGCTGGCAATGAGCAGTTCTTC.

This clonotype was recorded a few times. The rearrangement links TRBV20-1 to TRBJ2-1; unclear D gene. Per the germline V gene, CDR1 is DFQATT and CDR2 is SNEGSKA (reference sequence). Trimming left V 3 bases short and J 6 bases short, with 9 bases between. The CDR3 spans 12 residues. The CDR3 sequence is CSASDLFNEQFF. In DNA, the CDR3 is TGCAGTGCTAGCGACTTATTCAATGAGCAGTTCTTC.

This clonotype was detected many times. This chain connects TRBV4-1 to TRBJ2-7; the D gene is possibly TRBD2 (6 bases). Germline CDR1 MGHRA, CDR2 YSYEKL. This CDR3 spans 13 amino acids. V lost 4 bases, J lost 0 bases, and 7 bases lay in between. This CDR3 is CASSLADSYEQYF. CDR3 DNA: TGCGCCAGCAGCCTAGCGGACTCCTACGAGCAGTACTTC.

The chain links TRBV11-2 to TRBJ2-2; no firm D call. There are 13 residues in the CDR3. Germline V gene sequence: CDR1 SGHAT, CDR2 FQNNGV. V shed 0 bases and J shed 6 bases, with 5 bases lying between them. CDR3 region: CASSLDISGELFF. The CDR3 DNA follows: TGTGCCAGCAGCTTAGATATCTCCGGGGAGCTGTTTTTT.

This clonotype was recorded many times. This chain connects TRBV7-9 to TRBJ2-7; TRBD1 is a possible D gene (6 bases). CDR3 size: 12 residues. In germline, CDR1 is SEHNR, CDR2 FQNEAQ (reference sequence). The V end was cut by 5 bases, the J end by 2 bases, with 7 bases between. The CDR3 is CASSRDTYEQYF. In DNA form, the CDR3 reads TGTGCCAGCAGCCGGGACACCTACGAGCAGTACTTC.

This clonotype was observed a handful of times. CDR3 region: CASSLASGGEQYF. The CDR3 DNA sequence: TGTGCCAGCAGTTTAGCGTCAGGAGGGGAGCAGTACTTC. The chain uses TRBV12-3 or TRBV12-4 and TRBJ2-7; possibly TRBD2 for D (6 bases). The CDR3 totals 13 residues. V gave up 0 bases and J gave up 7 bases, with 10 bases separating them.

The chain combines TRBV6-4 with TRBJ2-1, with D possibly TRBD1 on 5 matching bases. The V gene lost 0 bases and the J gene lost 9 bases, with 9 bases spanning the gap. The CDR3 spans 13 residues. Germline V CDR1 and CDR2: MRHNA, SNTAGT. Here the CDR3 DNA reads TGTGCCAGCAGTGACTCGAGTCAGGGTGAGCAGTTCTTC. Amino acid sequence: CASSDSSQGEQFF.